The T cell receptor (beta chain) under discussion was sequenced for a study of T-cell reconstitution after alpha-beta-depleted transplantation in children. This sample's TCRbeta library carried unique molecular identifier barcodes. TCRdb independently ran MiXCR on the PCR reads; one entry per CDR3 protein. The data hold approximately 130,000 distinct CDR3 sequences, with roughly 10% observed a single time. General study points: T-cell numbers and diversity one year post-transplant derived largely from freshly generated T cells.

This clonotype has only a few counts. Its antigen is unidentified. The CDR3 loop spans 15 amino acids. From germline, CDR1 is SGHKS and CDR2 YYEKEE (reference sequence). Trimming took 2 bases from V and 6 from J; bases not matched to a gene: 7. This clonotype originated in a girl less than two years old who had a stem cell transplant for combined immunodeficiency, so the T cells may come from the graft donor. Source: PBMCs, mostly from graft donor cells, taken 180 days after TCRalphabeta/CD19-depleted stem cell transplant. V and J are TRBV5-5 and TRBJ1-5; TRBD1 aligns across 8 bases. The DNA of the CDR3 is TGTGCCAGCAGCTTTGCAGGGGGCGGAGGTCAGCCCCAGCATTTT. This gives the protein CASSFAGGGGQPQHF.